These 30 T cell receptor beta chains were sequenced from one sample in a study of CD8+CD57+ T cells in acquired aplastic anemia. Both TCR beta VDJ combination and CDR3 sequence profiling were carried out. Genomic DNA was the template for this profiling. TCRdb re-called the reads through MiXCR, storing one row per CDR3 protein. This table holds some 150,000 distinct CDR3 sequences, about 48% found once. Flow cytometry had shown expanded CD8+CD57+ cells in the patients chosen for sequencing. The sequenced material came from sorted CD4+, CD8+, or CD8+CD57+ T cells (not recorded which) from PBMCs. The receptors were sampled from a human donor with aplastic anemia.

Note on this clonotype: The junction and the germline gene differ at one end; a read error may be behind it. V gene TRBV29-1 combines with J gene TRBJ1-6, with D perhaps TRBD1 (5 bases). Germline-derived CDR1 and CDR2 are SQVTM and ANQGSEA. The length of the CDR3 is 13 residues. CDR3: CSVPEGQNSPLHF. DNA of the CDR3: TGTAGCGTTCCTGAAGGACAAAATTCACCCCTCCACTTT.

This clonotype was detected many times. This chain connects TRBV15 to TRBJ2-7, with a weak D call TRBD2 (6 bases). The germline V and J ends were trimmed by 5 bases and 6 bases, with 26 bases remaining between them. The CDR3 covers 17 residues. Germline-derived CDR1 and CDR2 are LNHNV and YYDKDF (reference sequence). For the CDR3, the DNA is TGTGCCACCAGCGAGACCTTGGCCCCGGGACTGAGCTGCGAGCAGTACTTC. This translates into CATSETLAPGLSCEQYF.

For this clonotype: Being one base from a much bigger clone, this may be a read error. The CDR3 DNA sequence: TGTGCCAGCAGCTTAGCGAATATACTAGCGGGGTCAGCCGGGGAGCTGTGTTTT. Protein: CASSLANILAGSAGELCF. The chain combines TRBV7-6 with TRBJ2-2; 10 nucleotides align to TRBD2. CDR1 is SGHVS, CDR2 FNYEAQ, per germline. This CDR3 region has 18 residues.

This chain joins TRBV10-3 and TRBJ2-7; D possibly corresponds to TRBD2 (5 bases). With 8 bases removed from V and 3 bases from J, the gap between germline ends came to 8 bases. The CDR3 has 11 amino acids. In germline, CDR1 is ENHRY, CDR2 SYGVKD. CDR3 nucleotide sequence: TGTGCCATCGGTGGAGGCTACGAGCAGTACTTC. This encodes CAIGGGYEQYF.

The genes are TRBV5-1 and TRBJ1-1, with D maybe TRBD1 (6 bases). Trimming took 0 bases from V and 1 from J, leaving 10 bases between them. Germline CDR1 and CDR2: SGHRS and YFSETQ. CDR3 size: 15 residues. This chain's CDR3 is CASSLAWTENTEAFF. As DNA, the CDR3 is TGCGCCAGCAGCTTGGCCTGGACAGAGAACACTGAAGCTTTCTTT.

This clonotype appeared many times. Here the CDR3 DNA reads TGTGCCAGTAGGACAGGGGATAATGGCTACACCTTC. Its protein product is CASRTGDNGYTF. The V and J genes are TRBV19 and TRBJ1-2; TRBD1 agrees at 8 bases. The V and J ends lost 6 bases and 6 bases, in that order; junction bases with no gene match: 3. Germline V lookup: CDR1 LNHDA, CDR2 SQIVND (reference sequence). The CDR3 consists of 12 residues.

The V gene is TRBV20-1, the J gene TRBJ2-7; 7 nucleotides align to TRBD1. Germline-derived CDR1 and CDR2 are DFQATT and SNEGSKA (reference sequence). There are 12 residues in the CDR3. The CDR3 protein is CRALTGDYEQYF. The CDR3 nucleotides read TGCAGGGCCTTAACAGGGGACTACGAGCAGTACTTC.

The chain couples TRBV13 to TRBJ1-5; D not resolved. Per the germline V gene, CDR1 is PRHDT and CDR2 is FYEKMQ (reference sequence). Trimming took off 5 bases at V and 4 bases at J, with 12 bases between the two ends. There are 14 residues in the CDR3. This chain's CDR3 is CASSHLTENQPQHF. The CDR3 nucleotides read TGTGCCAGCAGCCACCTGACTGAAAATCAGCCCCAGCATTTT.

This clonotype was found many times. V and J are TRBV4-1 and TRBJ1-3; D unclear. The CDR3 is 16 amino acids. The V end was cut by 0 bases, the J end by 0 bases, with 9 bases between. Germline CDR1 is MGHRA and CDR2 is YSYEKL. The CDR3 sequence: CASSQDRGFSGNTIYF. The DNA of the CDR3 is TGCGCCAGCAGCCAAGATCGCGGTTTCTCTGGAAACACCATATATTTT.

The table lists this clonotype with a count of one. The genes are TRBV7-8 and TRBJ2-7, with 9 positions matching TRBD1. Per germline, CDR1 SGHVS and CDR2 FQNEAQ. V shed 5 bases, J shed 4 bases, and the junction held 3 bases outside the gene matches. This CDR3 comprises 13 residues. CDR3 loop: CASSGTGSYEQYF. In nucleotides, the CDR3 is TGTGCCAGCAGCGGGACAGGGTCGTACGAGCAGTACTTC.

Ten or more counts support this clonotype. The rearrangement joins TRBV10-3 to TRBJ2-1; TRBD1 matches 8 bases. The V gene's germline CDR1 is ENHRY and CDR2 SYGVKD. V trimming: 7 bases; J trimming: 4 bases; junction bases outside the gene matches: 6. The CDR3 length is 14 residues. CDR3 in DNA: TGTGCCATCAAAGCGACAGGGGCGTACAATGAGCAGTTCTTC. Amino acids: CAIKATGAYNEQFF.

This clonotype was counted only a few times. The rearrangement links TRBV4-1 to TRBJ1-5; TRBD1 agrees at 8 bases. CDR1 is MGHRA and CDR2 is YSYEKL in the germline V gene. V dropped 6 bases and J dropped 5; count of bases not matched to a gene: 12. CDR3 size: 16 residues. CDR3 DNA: TGCGCCAGCAGTCATGACCCAGGGGGCGATTATCAGCCCCAGCATTTT. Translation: CASSHDPGGDYQPQHF.

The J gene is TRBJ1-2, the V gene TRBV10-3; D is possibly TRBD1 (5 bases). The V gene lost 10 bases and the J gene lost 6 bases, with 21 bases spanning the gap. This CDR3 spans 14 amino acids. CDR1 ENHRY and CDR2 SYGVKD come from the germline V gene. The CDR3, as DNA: TGTGCCAGCAGGGTCTTGGGCGGGTCGGATGGCTACACCTTC. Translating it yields CASRVLGGSDGYTF.

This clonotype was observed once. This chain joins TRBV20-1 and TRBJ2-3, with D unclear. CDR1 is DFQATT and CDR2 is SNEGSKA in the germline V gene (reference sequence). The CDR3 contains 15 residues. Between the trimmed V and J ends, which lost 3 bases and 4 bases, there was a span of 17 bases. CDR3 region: CSASPEVRPADTQYF. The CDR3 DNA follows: TGCAGTGCTAGCCCAGAGGTCCGGCCCGCAGATACGCAGTATTTT.

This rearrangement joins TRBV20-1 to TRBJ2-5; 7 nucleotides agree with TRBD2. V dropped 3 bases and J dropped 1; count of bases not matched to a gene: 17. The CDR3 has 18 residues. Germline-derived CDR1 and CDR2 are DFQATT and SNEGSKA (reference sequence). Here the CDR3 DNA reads TGCAGTGCTAGTTCCGGGACCGAGGCGGGGGAGCCCCAAGAGACCCAGTACTTC. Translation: CSASSGTEAGEPQETQYF.

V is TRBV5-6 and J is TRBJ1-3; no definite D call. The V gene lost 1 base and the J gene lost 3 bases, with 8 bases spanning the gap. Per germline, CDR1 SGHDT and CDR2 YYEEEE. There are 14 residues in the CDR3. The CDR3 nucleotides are TGTGCCAGCAGCTTGTACGGGGTTGGAAACACCATATATTTT. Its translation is CASSLYGVGNTIYF.

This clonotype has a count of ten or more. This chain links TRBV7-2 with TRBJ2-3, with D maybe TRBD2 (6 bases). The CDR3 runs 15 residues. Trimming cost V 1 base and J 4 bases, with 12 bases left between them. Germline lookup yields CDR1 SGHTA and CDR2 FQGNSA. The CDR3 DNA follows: TGTGCCAGCAGCTTAGGACTAGAGTCCTCAGATACGCAGTATTTT. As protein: CASSLGLESSDTQYF. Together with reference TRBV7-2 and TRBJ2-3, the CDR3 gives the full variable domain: GAGVSQSPSNKVTEKGKDVELRCDPISGHTALYWYRQSLGQGLEFLIYFQGNSAPDKSGLPSDRFSAERTGGSVSTLTIQRTQQEDSAVYLCASSLGLESSDTQYFGPGTRLTVL.

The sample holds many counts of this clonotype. DNA of the CDR3: TGTGCCAGTACTTCCGTCTACTACGAGCAGTACTTC. This translates into CASTSVYYEQYF. This chain joins TRBV7-9 and TRBJ2-7; no firm D call. CDR3 length: 12 amino acids. Trimming shortened V by 9 bases and J by 3 bases, and 12 bases separated the two germline ends. Germline CDR1 is SEHNR and CDR2 is FQNEAQ (reference sequence). Based on the CDR3 plus reference TRBV7-9 and TRBJ2-7, the full variable domain is DTGVSQNPRHKITKRGQNVTFRCDPISEHNRLYWYRQTLGQGPEFLTYFQNEAQLEKSRLLSDRFSAERPKGSFSTLEIQRTEQGDSAMYLCASTSVYYEQYFGPGTRLTVT.

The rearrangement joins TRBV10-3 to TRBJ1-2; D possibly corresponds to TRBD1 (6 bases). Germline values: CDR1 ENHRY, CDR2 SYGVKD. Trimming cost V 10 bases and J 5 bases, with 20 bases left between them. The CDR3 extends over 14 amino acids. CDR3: CATNRDNPTYGYTF. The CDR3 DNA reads TGTGCCACGAACCGGGACAACCCGACATATGGCTACACCTTC.

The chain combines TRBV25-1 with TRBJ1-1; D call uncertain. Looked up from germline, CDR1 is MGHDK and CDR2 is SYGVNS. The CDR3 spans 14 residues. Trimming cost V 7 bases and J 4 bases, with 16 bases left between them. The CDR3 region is CASTTFGRGTEAFF. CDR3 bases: TGTGCCAGCACCACCTTTGGGCGTGGCACTGAAGCTTTCTTT. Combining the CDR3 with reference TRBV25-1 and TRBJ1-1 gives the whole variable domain EADIYQTPRYLVIGTGKKITLECSQTMGHDKMYWYQQDPGMELHLIHYSYGVNSTEKGDLSSESTVSRIRTEHFPLTLESARPSHTSQYLCASTTFGRGTEAFFGQGTRLTVV.

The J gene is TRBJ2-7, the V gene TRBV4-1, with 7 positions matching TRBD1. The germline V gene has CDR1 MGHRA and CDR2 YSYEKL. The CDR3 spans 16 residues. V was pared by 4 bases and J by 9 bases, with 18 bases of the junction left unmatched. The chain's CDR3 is CASSLTTGIEYVGQYF. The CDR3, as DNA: TGCGCCAGCAGCCTTACGACAGGGATCGAATACGTTGGGCAGTACTTC.

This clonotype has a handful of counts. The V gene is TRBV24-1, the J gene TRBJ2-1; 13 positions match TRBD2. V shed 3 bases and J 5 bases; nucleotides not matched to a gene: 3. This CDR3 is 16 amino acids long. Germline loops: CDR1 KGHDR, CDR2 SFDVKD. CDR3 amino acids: CATSDTGTSGNNEQFF. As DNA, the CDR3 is TGTGCCACCAGTGATACCGGGACTAGCGGGAACAATGAGCAGTTCTTC.

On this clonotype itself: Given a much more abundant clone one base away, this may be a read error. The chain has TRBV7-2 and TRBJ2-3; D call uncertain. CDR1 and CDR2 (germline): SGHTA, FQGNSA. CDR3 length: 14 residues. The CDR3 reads CASSPLFSTDRQYF. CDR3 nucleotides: TGCGCCAGCAGCCCCTTATTTAGCACAGATAGGCAGTATTTT.

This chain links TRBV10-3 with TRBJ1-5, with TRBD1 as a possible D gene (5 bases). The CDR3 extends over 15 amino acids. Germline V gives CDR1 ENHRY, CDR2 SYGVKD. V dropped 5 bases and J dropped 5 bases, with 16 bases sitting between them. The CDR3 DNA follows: TGTGCCATCAGTCCCGTCGGGGGATCCGATCAGCCCCAGCATTTT. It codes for CAISPVGGSDQPQHF.

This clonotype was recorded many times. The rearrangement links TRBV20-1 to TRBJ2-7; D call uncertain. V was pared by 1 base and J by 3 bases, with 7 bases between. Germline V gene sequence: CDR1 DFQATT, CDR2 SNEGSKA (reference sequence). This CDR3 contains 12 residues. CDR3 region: CSARVSDYEQYF. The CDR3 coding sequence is TGCAGTGCTAGAGTTAGTGACTACGAGCAGTACTTC.

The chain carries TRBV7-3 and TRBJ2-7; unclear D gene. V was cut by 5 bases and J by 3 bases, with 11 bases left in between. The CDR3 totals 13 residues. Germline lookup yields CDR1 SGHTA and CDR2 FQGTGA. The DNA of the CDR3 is TGTGCCAGCAGCGAGAACTTGGGCTACGAGCAGTACTTC. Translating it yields CASSENLGYEQYF. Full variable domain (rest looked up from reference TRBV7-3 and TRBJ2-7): GAGVSQTPSNKVTEKGKYVELRCDPISGHTALYWYRQSLGQGPEFLIYFQGTGAADDSGLPNDRFFAVRPEGSVSTLKIQRTERGDSAVYLCASSENLGYEQYFGPGTRLTVT.

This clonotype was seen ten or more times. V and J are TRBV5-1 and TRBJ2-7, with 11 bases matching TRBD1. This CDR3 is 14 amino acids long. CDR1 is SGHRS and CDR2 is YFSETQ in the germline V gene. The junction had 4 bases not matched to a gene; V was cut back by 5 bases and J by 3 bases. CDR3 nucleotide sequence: TGCGCCAGCAGGACCGGGACAGGGGGCTACGAGCAGTACTTC. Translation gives CASRTGTGGYEQYF.

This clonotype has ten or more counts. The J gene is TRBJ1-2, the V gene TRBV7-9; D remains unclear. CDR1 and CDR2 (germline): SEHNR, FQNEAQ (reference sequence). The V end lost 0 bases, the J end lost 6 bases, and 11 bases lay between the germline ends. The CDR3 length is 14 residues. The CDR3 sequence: CASSLAGGLDGYTF. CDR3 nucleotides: TGTGCCAGCAGCTTAGCAGGTGGGCTCGATGGCTACACCTTC.

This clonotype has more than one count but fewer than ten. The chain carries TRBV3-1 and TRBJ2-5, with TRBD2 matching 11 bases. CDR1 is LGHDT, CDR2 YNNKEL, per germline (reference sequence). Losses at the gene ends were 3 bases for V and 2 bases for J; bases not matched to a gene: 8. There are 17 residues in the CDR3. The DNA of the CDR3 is TGTGCCAGCAGCCACACTAGCGGGGGCCTCTCTCAAGAGACCCAGTACTTC. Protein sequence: CASSHTSGGLSQETQYF.

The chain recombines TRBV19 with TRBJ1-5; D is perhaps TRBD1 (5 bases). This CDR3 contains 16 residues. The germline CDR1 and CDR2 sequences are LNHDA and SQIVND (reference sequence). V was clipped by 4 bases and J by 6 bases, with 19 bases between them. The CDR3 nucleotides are TGTGCCAGTAGTACTGAACCTCGGGGGTATGGTCAGCCCCAGCATTTT. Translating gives CASSTEPRGYGQPQHF. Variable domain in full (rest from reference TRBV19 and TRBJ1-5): DGGITQSPKYLFRKEGQNVTLSCEQNLNHDAMYWYRQDPGQGLRLIYYSQIVNDFQKGDIAEGYSVSREKKESFPLTVTSAQKNPTAFYLCASSTEPRGYGQPQHFGDGTRLSIL.